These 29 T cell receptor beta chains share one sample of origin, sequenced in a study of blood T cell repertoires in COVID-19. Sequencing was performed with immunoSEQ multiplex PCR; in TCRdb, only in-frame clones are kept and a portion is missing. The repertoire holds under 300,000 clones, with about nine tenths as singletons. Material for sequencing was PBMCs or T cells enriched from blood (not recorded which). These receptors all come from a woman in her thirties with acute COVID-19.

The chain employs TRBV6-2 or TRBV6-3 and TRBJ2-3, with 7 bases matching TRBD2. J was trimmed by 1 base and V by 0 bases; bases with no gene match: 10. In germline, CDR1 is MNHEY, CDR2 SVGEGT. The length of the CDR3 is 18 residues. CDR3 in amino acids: CASSYSSGRAGGTDTQYF. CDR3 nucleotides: TGTGCCAGCAGTTACTCGAGCGGACGGGCGGGGGGCACAGATACGCAGTATTTT.

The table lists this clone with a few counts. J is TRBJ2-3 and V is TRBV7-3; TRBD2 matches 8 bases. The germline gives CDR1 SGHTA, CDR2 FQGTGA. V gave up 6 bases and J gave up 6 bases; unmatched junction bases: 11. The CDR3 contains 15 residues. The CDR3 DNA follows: TGTGCCAGCAGGGGCGGACTAGCACAGGCGGATACGCAGTATTTT. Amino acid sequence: CASRGGLAQADTQYF. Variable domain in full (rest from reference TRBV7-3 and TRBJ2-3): GAGVSQTPSNKVTEKGKYVELRCDPISGHTALYWYRQSLGQGPEFLIYFQGTGAADDSGLPNDRFFAVRPEGSVSTLKIQRTERGDSAVYLCASRGGLAQADTQYFGPGTRLTVL.

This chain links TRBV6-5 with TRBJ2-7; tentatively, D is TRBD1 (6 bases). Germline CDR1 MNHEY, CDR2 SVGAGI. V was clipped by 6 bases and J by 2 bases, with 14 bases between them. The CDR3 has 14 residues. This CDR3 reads CASRHDRIAYEQYF. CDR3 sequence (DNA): TGTGCCAGCAGACACGACAGGATTGCCTACGAGCAGTACTTC.

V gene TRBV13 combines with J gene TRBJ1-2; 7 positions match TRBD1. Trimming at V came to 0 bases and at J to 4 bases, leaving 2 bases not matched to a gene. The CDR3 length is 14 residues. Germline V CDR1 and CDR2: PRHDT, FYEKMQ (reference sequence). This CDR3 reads CASSLGTGVYGYTF. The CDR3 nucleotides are TGTGCCAGCAGCTTAGGAACAGGGGTCTATGGCTACACCTTC.

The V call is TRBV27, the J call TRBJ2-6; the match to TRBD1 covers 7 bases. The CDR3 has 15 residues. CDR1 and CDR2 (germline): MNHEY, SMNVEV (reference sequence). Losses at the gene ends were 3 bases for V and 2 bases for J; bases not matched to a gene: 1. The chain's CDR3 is CASSFDRAGANVLTF. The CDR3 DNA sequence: TGTGCCAGCAGTTTTGACAGGGCTGGGGCCAACGTCCTGACTTTC.

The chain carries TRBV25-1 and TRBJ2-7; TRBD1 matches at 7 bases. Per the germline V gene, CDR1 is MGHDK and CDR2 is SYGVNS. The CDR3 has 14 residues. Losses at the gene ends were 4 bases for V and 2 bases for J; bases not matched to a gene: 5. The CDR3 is CASSGRDSPYEQYF. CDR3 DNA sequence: TGTGCCAGCAGTGGTAGGGACAGTCCCTACGAGCAGTACTTC.

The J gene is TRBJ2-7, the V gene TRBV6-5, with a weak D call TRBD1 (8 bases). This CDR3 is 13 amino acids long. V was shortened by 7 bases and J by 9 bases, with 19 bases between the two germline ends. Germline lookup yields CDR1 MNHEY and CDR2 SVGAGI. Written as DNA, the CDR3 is TGTGCCAGCAACTCACAGGGGGGGCAGAGGCAGTACTTC. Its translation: CASNSQGGQRQYF.

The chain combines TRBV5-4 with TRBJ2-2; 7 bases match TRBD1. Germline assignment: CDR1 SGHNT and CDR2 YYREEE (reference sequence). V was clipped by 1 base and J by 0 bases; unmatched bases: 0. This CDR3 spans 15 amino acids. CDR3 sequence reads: CASSLQGANTGELFF. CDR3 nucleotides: TGTGCCAGCAGCTTGCAGGGGGCGAACACCGGGGAGCTGTTTTTT.

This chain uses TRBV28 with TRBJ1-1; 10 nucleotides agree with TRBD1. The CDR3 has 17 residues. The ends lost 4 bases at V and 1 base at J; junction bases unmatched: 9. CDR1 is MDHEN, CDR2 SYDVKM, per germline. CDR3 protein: CASSSSGQGKTNTEAFF. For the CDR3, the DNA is TGTGCCAGCAGTTCCTCGGGACAGGGGAAAACGAACACTGAAGCTTTCTTT.

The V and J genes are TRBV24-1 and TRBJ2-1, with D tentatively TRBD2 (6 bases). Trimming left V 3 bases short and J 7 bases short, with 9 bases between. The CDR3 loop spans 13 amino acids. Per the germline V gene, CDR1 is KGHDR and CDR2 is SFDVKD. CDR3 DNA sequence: TGTGCCACCAGTGATATCCGGGGGAATGAGCAGTTCTTC. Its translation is CATSDIRGNEQFF.

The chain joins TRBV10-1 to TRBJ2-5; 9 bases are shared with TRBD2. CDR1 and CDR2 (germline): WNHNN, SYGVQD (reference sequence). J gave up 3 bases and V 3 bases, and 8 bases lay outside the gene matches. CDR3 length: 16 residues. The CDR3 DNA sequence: TGCGCCAGCAGTGAATATCGGGCTAGCGGGGAAGAGACCCAGTACTTC. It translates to CASSEYRASGEETQYF.

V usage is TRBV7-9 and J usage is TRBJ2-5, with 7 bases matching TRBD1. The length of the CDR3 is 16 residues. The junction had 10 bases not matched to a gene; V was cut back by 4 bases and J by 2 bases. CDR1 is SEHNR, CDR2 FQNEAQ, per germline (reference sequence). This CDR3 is CASSSTRQGIQETQYF. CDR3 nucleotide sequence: TGTGCCAGCAGCTCAACGCGACAGGGAATTCAAGAGACCCAGTACTTC.

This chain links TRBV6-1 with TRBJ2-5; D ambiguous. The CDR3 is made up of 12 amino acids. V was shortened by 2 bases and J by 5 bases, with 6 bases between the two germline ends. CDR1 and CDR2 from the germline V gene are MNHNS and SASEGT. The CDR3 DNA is TGTGCCAGCAGTGAAATTCTGGAGACCCAGTACTTC. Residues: CASSEILETQYF.

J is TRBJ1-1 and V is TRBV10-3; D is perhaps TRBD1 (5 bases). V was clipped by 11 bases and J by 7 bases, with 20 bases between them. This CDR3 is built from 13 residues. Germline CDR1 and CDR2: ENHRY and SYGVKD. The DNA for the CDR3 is TGTGCCGCCACTCCCGGGGGGACGGGTGAAGCTTTCTTT. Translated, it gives CAATPGGTGEAFF.

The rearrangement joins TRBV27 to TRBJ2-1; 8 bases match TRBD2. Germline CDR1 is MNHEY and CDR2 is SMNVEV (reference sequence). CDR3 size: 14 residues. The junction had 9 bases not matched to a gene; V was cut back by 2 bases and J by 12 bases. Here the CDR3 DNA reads TGTGCCAGCAGTTTACTTACGGGAGGGGCTCGGCAGTTCTTC. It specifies CASSLLTGGARQFF.

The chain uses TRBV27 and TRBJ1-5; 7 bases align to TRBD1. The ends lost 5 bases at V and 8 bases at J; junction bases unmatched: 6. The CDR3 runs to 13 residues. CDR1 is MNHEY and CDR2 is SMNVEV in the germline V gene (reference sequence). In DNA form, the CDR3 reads TGTGCCAGCAGTCCCGAGGACAGGAAGCCCCAGCATTTT. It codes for CASSPEDRKPQHF.

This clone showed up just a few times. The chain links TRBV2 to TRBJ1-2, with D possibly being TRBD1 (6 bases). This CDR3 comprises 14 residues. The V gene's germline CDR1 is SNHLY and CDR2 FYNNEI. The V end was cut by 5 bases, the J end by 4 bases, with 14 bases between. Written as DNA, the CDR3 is TGTGCCAGCAGTCGGACAGTCGCACCCTATGGCTACACCTTC. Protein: CASSRTVAPYGYTF. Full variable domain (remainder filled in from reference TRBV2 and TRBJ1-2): EPEVTQTPSHQVTQMGQEVILRCVPISNHLYFYWYRQILGQKVEFLVSFYNNEISEKSEIFDDQFSVERPDGSNFTLKIRSTKLEDSAMYFCASSRTVAPYGYTFGSGTRLTVV.

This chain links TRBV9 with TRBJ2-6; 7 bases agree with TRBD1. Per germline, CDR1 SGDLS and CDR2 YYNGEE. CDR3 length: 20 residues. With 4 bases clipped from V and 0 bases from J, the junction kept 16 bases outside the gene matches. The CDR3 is CASSPFQSGTVTSGANVLTF. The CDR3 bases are TGTGCCAGCAGCCCTTTCCAATCCGGGACAGTCACCTCTGGGGCCAACGTCCTGACTTTC. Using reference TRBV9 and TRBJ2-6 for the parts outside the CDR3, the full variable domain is DSGVTQTPKHLITATGQRVTLRCSPRSGDLSVYWYQQSLDQGLQFLIQYYNGEERAKGNILERFSAQQFPDLHSELNLSSLELGDSALYFCASSPFQSGTVTSGANVLTFGAGSRLTVL.

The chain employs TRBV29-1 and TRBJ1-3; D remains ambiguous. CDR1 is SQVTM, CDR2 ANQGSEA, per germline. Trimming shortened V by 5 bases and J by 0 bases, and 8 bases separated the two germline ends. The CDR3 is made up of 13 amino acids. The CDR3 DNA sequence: TGCAGCGTTCTAACTTACTCTGGAAACACCATATATTTT. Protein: CSVLTYSGNTIYF.

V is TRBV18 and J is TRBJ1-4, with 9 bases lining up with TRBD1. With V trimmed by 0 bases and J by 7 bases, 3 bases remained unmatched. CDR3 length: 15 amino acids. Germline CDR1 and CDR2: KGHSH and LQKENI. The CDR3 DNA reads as TGTGCCAGCTCACCACCCGGGACAGGGCCTGAAAAACTGTTTTTT. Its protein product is CASSPPGTGPEKLFF.

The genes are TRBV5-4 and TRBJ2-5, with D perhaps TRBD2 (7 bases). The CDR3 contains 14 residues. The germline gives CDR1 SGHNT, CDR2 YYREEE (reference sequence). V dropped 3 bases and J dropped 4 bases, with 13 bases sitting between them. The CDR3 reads CASSSKGGLETQYF. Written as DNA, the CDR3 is TGTGCCAGCAGCTCGAAGGGGGGGCTAGAGACCCAGTACTTC.

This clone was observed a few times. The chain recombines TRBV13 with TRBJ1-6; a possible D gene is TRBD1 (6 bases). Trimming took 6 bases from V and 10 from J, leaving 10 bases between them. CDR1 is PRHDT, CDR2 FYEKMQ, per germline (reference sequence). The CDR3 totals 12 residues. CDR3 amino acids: CASSNRDSPLHF. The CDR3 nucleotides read TGTGCCAGCAGTAACAGGGACTCACCCCTCCACTTT. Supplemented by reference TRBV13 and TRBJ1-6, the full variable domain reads AAGVIQSPRHLIKEKRETATLKCYPIPRHDTVYWYQQGPGQDPQFLISFYEKMQSDKGSIPDRFSAQQFSDYHSELNMSSLELGDSALYFCASSNRDSPLHFGNGTRLTVT.

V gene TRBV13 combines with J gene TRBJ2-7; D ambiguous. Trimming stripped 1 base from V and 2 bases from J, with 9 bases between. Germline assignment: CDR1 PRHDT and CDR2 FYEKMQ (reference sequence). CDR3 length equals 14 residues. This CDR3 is CASSLASSAYEQYF. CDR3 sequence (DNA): TGTGCCAGCAGCTTAGCGAGTAGTGCCTACGAGCAGTACTTC.

The CDR3 reads CASSFRVGGNTIYF. CDR3 sequence (DNA): TGCGCCAGCAGCTTCAGGGTGGGTGGAAACACCATATATTTT. This chain connects TRBV5-1 to TRBJ1-3; a possible D gene is TRBD1 (5 bases). V was pared by 2 bases and J by 3 bases, with 9 bases between. CDR3 size: 14 residues. Germline-derived CDR1 and CDR2 are SGHRS and YFSETQ. Variable domain in full (rest from reference TRBV5-1 and TRBJ1-3): KAGVTQTPRYLIKTRGQQVTLSCSPISGHRSVSWYQQTPGQGLQFLFEYFSETQRNKGNFPGRFSGRQFSNSRSEMNVSTLELGDSALYLCASSFRVGGNTIYFGEGSWLTVV.

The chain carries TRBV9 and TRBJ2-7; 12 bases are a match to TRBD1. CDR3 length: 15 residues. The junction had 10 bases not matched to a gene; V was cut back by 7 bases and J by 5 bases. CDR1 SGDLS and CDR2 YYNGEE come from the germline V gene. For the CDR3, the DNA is TGTGCCAGCGGCCAATTAGGGACAGGGGGCGACGAGCAGTACTTC. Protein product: CASGQLGTGGDEQYF.

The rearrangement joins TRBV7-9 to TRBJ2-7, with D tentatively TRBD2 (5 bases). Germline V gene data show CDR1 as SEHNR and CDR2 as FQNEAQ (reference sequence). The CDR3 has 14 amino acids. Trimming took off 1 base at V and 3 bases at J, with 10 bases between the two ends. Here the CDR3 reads CASSLVGRVYEQYF. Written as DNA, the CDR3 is TGTGCCAGCAGCTTAGTAGGGAGAGTCTACGAGCAGTACTTC.

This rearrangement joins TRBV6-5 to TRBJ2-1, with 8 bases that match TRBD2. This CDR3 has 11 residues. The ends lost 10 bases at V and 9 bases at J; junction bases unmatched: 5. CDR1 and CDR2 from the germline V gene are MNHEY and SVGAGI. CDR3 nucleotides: TGTGCCATCCAACGGGGGGGTGAGCAGTTCTTC. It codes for CAIQRGGEQFF.

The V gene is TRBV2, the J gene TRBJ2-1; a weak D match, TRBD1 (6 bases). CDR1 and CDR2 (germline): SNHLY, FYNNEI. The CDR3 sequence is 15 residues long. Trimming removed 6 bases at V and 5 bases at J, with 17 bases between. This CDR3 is CASRTGTTWDNEQFF. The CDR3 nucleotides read TGTGCCAGCAGAACCGGGACAACCTGGGACAATGAGCAGTTCTTC.

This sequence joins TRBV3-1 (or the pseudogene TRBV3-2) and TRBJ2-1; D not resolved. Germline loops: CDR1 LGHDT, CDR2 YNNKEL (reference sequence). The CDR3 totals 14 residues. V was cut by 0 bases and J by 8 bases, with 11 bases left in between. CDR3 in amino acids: CASSQDLRVDEQFF. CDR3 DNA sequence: TGTGCCAGCAGCCAAGATCTTCGCGTCGATGAGCAGTTCTTC.